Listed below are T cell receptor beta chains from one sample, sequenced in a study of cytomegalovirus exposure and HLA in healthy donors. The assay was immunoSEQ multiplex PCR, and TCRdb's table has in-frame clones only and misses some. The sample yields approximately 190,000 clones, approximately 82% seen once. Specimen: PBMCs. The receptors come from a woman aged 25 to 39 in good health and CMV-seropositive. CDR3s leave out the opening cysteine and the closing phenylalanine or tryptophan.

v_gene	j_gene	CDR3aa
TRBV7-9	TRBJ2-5	ASSLARRDQETQY
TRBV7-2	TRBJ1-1	ASSRIPRGTEAF
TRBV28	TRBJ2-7	ATTSGRAREQY
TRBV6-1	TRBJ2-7	ASSQGHSYEQY
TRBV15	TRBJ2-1	ATSRFDRAEQF
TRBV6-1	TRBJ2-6	ASSEQGLSGANVLT
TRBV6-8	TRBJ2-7	ASRPRTGFRRYEQY
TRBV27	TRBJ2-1	ASSLTGESYNEQF
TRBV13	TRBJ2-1	ASSFAGGNEQF
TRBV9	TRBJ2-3	ASSVGGSRTDTQY
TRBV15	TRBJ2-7	ATSRETSGNYEQY
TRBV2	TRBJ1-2	ASISELGGGYT
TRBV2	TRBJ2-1	ASSEPGLAGFHEQF
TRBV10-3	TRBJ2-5	AISEGGTGARKTQY
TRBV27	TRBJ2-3	ASSLGLAGGASTDTQY
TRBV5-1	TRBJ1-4	ASSFSTGLGEKLF
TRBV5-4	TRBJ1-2	ASSEEWTRTKGDGYT
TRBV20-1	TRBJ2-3	SARLTDTQY